The T cell receptor beta chain described here comes from a study of blood T cells in healthy people across ages. Study-level points and caveats: Long-lived donors carried more naive CD4+ cells and greater diversity than aged donors.

With a J-beta primer mix and a sample-barcoded 5' primer, a second PCR ran about 7 to 11 cycles. TCRdb recomputed calls from the 5' RACE reads with MiXCR, one row per CDR3 protein. In the table there are about 1,600,000 distinct CDR3 sequences, around 42% of which are singletons. Germline loops: CDR1 SQVTM, CDR2 ANQGSEA. The CDR3 spans 14 residues. Unmatched junction bases numbered 2, after V lost 7 bases and J lost 0 bases. The sample holds a few counts of this clonotype. Its antigen is not known. This receptor was taken from a woman younger than 35 in good health. The V call is TRBV29-1, the J call TRBJ2-1, with 11 bases lining up with TRBD2. The sequenced sample consisted of blood. CDR3 nucleotide sequence: TGCAGCGGCGGACTAGCGGGCTCCTACAATGAGCAGTTCTTC. It codes for CSGGLAGSYNEQFF.